These 13 T cell receptor beta chains originate from one sample sequenced in a study of control samples from healthy donors and cancer patients. TCRdb's copy holds only in-frame clones and misses some; the assay was immunoSEQ multiplex PCR. This table has tens of thousands of clones, about 92% appearing once. Sequenced material: PBMCs. These receptors originate from a man in his forties or fifties with colorectal cancer.

V usage is TRBV19 and J usage is TRBJ1-5; D may be TRBD1 (5 bases). Looked up from germline, CDR1 is LNHDA and CDR2 is SQIVND (reference sequence). V was clipped by 1 base and J by 11 bases, with 21 bases between them. The CDR3 sequence is 16 residues long. CDR3 bases: TGTGCCAGTAGTATAGGAGGGGTGCCCAGGTCGAGGTCCCAGCATTTT. Translated, it gives CASSIGGVPRSRSQHF.

The chain uses TRBV6-5 and TRBJ1-4; tentatively, D is TRBD1 (5 bases). V was pared by 0 bases and J by 1 base, with 6 bases between. This CDR3 comprises 15 residues. Germline assignment: CDR1 MNHEY and CDR2 SVGAGI. The CDR3 protein is CASSYSGVTNEKLFF. The CDR3 nucleotides are TGTGCCAGCAGTTACTCGGGGGTAACTAATGAAAAACTGTTTTTT.

V usage is TRBV24-1 and J usage is TRBJ2-1; 13 nucleotides agree with TRBD2. The CDR3 contains 15 residues. Germline loops: CDR1 KGHDR, CDR2 SFDVKD. Trimming cost V 4 bases and J 7 bases; bases outside gene matches: 3. CDR3 residues: CATSERTSGSNEQFF. The CDR3 coding sequence is TGTGCCACCAGTGAGAGGACTAGCGGGAGTAATGAGCAGTTCTTC.

The chain couples TRBV3-1 (or the pseudogene TRBV3-2) to TRBJ1-3, with D unclear. This CDR3 is 15 amino acids long. CDR1 LGHDT and CDR2 YNNKEL come from the germline V gene (reference sequence). Trimming pared 2 bases from V and 0 bases from J, leaving 8 bases between. CDR3 sequence reads: CASSQSSFSGNTIYF. CDR3 coding DNA: TGTGCCAGCAGCCAATCCAGCTTCTCTGGAAACACCATATATTTT.

This chain uses TRBV7-9 with TRBJ1-1, with 7 bases identical to TRBD1. Trimming at V came to 0 bases and at J to 3 bases, leaving 13 bases not matched to a gene. This CDR3 contains 18 residues. The germline V gene has CDR1 SEHNR and CDR2 FQNEAQ (reference sequence). This chain's CDR3 is CASSLALFLQGTYTEAFF. The DNA for the CDR3 is TGTGCCAGCAGCTTAGCGCTTTTCTTACAGGGGACCTACACTGAAGCTTTCTTT.

In this sample, this clone turned up once. This chain joins TRBV27 and TRBJ2-5, with a possible D match to TRBD2 (6 bases). CDR3 length equals 12 residues. CDR1 is MNHEY, CDR2 SMNVEV, per germline (reference sequence). V was cut by 6 bases and J by 9 bases, with 14 bases left in between. CDR3 in DNA: TGTGCCAGCAGCCCTATAGGGAGGCCCCAGTACTTC. Its translation: CASSPIGRPQYF.

The rearrangement joins TRBV14 to TRBJ2-1; 11 positions match TRBD2. Trimming at V came to 2 bases and at J to 15 bases, leaving 9 bases not matched to a gene. This CDR3 is built from 14 residues. Germline CDR1 SGHDN, CDR2 FVKESK. For the CDR3, the DNA is TGTGCCAGCAGCCAAAGTAGCGGGAGGGCCGGTTTGTTCTTC. Its translation: CASSQSSGRAGLFF. Full variable domain (missing parts from reference TRBV14 and TRBJ2-1): EAGVTQFPSHSVIEKGQTVTLRCDPISGHDNLYWYRRVMGKEIKFLLHFVKESKQDESGMPNNRFLAERTGGTYSTLKVQPAELEDSGVYFCASSQSSGRAGLFFGPGTRLTVL.

The chain combines TRBV27 with TRBJ2-3; 8 nucleotides line up with TRBD2. Germline V gene sequence: CDR1 MNHEY, CDR2 SMNVEV (reference sequence). The CDR3 length is 15 residues. Trimming took 2 bases from V and 3 from J; bases not matched to a gene: 4. CDR3 loop: CASSLGTSATDTQYF. DNA of the CDR3: TGTGCCAGCAGTTTAGGGACTAGTGCTACAGATACGCAGTATTTT.

The chain links TRBV5-8 to TRBJ2-7, with D perhaps matching TRBD1 or TRBD2 (5 bases each). V shed 4 bases and J shed 11 bases, with 19 bases lying between them. CDR3 length equals 13 residues. Germline CDR1 SGHTS, CDR2 YDEGEE. DNA of the CDR3: TGTGCCAGCAGCCGGGACCCGTATCTGAAGGAGTACTTC. Its protein product is CASSRDPYLKEYF.

The chain couples TRBV6-5 to TRBJ2-1; 7 bases map to TRBD1. The CDR3 covers 13 residues. Germline V gene lookup returns CDR1 MNHEY and CDR2 SVGAGI. V dropped 7 bases and J dropped 8; count of bases not matched to a gene: 8. The DNA for the CDR3 is TGTGCCAGCACCATGACAGGGTCTGATGAGCAGTTCTTC. Its translation is CASTMTGSDEQFF.

Written as DNA, the CDR3 is TGTGCCAGCAGCCAAGTTGCCGGGGTGGAGACCCAGTACTTC. Protein: CASSQVAGVETQYF. This chain links TRBV3-1 (or the pseudogene TRBV3-2) with TRBJ2-5, with a tentative D call TRBD2 (5 bases). V shed 1 base and J shed 5 bases, with 11 bases lying between them. CDR1 LGHDT and CDR2 YNNKEL come from the germline V gene (reference sequence). The CDR3 totals 14 residues.

V is TRBV24-1 and J is TRBJ1-2; 8 bases are a match to TRBD1. CDR1 and CDR2 (germline): KGHDR, SFDVKD. Losses at the gene ends were 8 bases for V and 4 bases for J; bases not matched to a gene: 11. The CDR3 extends over 15 amino acids. The CDR3 region is CATNIQGGSIYGYTF. Written as DNA, the CDR3 is TGTGCCACCAACATACAGGGGGGGAGTATCTATGGCTACACCTTC.

This chain uses TRBV6-5 with TRBJ1-2; D gene ambiguous. Germline lookup yields CDR1 MNHEY and CDR2 SVGAGI. Between the trimmed V and J ends, which lost 8 bases and 3 bases, there was a span of 13 bases. This CDR3 has 13 residues. CDR3 protein: CASQGRVDYGYTF. The DNA for the CDR3 is TGTGCCAGCCAAGGGAGGGTTGACTATGGCTACACCTTC.